The 16 T cell receptor beta chains in this list originate from one sample, sequenced in a study of CD8+ T cells in alopecia areata. Treatment defined: oral pan-JAK inhibitor, 5-10 mg twice daily. RNA, once extracted, was reverse transcribed into cDNA for use as the sequencing template. Produced via immunoSEQ multiplex PCR; TCRdb's table is partial and in-frame only. Seen here are some 120,000 clones, over 60% observed once, and the top ten hold 4.5% to 6%. The sample in question was CD4+ T cells sorted from blood, obtained at week 4, from a patient treated with tofacitinib. Receptors originate from a human donor with alopecia areata.

The J gene is TRBJ2-6, the V gene TRBV7-9, with no clear D. Germline V CDR1 and CDR2: SEHNR, FQNEAQ (reference sequence). The germline V and J ends were trimmed by 8 bases and 2 bases, with 13 bases remaining between them. The CDR3 is made up of 15 amino acids. The CDR3 DNA reads TGTGCCAGCCGCAAGCAAGAGACTGGGGCCAACGTCCTGACTTTC. This translates into CASRKQETGANVLTF.

The rearrangement joins TRBV2 to TRBJ1-2; TRBD1 might be the D (5 bases). This CDR3 is built from 13 residues. Deletions cut 8 bases from V and 5 bases from J, with 15 bases between. Germline V CDR1 and CDR2: SNHLY, FYNNEI. The CDR3 nucleotides are TGTGCCAGCGGGCGCGGGGGTGGTTATGGCTACACCTTC. It is translated as CASGRGGGYGYTF.

A few counts support this clone. The chain has TRBV2 and TRBJ2-6; D perhaps matches TRBD1 (5 bases). This CDR3 spans 14 amino acids. V was clipped by 9 bases and J by 2 bases, with 11 bases between them. CDR1 and CDR2 (germline): SNHLY, FYNNEI. CDR3 coding DNA: TGTGCCAGTACGCAGGGTCCTGGGGCCAACGTCCTGACTTTC. It is translated as CASTQGPGANVLTF.

The chain has TRBV7-9 and TRBJ2-7; TRBD1 agrees at 10 bases. This CDR3 has 13 amino acids. The trim removed 7 bases at V and 6 bases at J, leaving 6 bases unmatched. Germline CDR1 reads SEHNR; CDR2 reads FQNEAQ (reference sequence). CDR3 sequence (DNA): TGTGCCAGCACCACAGGGACAGGGGTCGAGCAGTACTTC. Its protein product is CASTTGTGVEQYF.

The rearrangement links TRBV10-3 to TRBJ2-7; D is perhaps TRBD2 (6 bases). V was clipped by 0 bases and J by 3 bases, with 9 bases between them. CDR3 size: 14 residues. CDR1 is ENHRY and CDR2 is SYGVKD in the germline V gene. The CDR3 protein is CAISESGGGYEQYF. CDR3 nucleotide sequence: TGTGCCATCAGTGAGTCCGGGGGAGGCTACGAGCAGTACTTC.

This clone has a handful of counts. V gene TRBV29-1 combines with J gene TRBJ2-5; 9 bases fit TRBD1. CDR1 and CDR2 from the germline V gene are SQVTM and ANQGSEA. V was clipped by 3 bases and J by 5 bases; unmatched bases: 4. The CDR3 loop spans 13 amino acids. The CDR3 is CSVEDRGVETQYF. CDR3 bases: TGCAGCGTTGAGGACAGGGGTGTTGAGACCCAGTACTTC.

This clone was seen only a few times. The rearrangement joins TRBV29-1 to TRBJ1-2; no reliable D call. V was shortened by 3 bases and J by 2 bases, with 10 bases between the two germline ends. This CDR3 comprises 13 residues. Per the germline V gene, CDR1 is SQVTM and CDR2 is ANQGSEA. The CDR3, as DNA: TGCAGCGTTGATAGAGAGGGCAACTATGGCTACACCTTC. Protein: CSVDREGNYGYTF.

Note on this clone: The sample contains more than one DNA sequence encoding this CDR3. The V gene is TRBV29-1, the J gene TRBJ1-1; D remains ambiguous. Between the trimmed V and J ends, which lost 4 bases and 3 bases, there was a span of 6 bases. This CDR3 is 11 amino acids long. Germline CDR1 reads SQVTM; CDR2 reads ANQGSEA. In nucleotides, the CDR3 is TGCAGCGTTGTCAGAGACACTGAAGCTTTCTTT. This sequence encodes CSVVRDTEAFF.

The rearrangement links TRBV30 to TRBJ2-3; either TRBD1 or TRBD2 may supply D (5 bases each). CDR1 and CDR2 from the germline V gene are GTSNPN and SVGIG (reference sequence). The length of the CDR3 is 12 residues. V lost 5 bases to trimming and J lost 9 bases, with 15 bases between them. This CDR3 reads CAWGDDGATQYF. The DNA for the CDR3 is TGTGCCTGGGGAGACGACGGGGCCACGCAGTATTTT. The full variable domain, in which reference TRBV30 and TRBJ2-3 provide the parts outside the CDR3, is SQTIHQWPATLVQPVGSPLSLECTVEGTSNPNLYWYRQAAGRGLQLLFYSVGIGQISSEVPQNLSASRPQDRQFILSSKKLLLSDSGFYLCAWGDDGATQYFGPGTRLTVL.

The CDR3 here is CASSNQGADTQYF. In nucleotides, the CDR3 is TGTGCCAGCTCTAACCAGGGCGCAGATACGCAGTATTTT. This chain links TRBV18 with TRBJ2-3; D possibly corresponds to TRBD1 (5 bases). The CDR3 is 13 amino acids. The germline V and J ends were trimmed by 6 bases and 4 bases, with 11 bases remaining between them. Germline V gives CDR1 KGHSH, CDR2 LQKENI. Variable domain in full (rest from reference TRBV18 and TRBJ2-3): NAGVMQNPRHLVRRRGQEARLRCSPMKGHSHVYWYRQLPEEGLKFMVYLQKENIIDESGMPKERFSAEFPKEGPSILRIQQVVRGDSAAYFCASSNQGADTQYFGPGTRLTVL.

The chain combines TRBV2 with TRBJ1-2; D not resolved. V was trimmed by 6 bases and J by 2 bases, leaving 7 bases between them. This CDR3 is built from 12 residues. Germline V gene sequence: CDR1 SNHLY, CDR2 FYNNEI. CDR3 sequence: CASREGNYGYTF. Here the CDR3 DNA reads TGTGCCAGCAGAGAGGGAAACTATGGCTACACCTTC.

This rearrangement joins TRBV29-1 to TRBJ2-3; 7 nucleotides match TRBD1. V dropped 4 bases and J dropped 4; count of bases not matched to a gene: 8. The CDR3 contains 14 residues. CDR1 is SQVTM and CDR2 is ANQGSEA in the germline V gene. The CDR3 nucleotides are TGCAGCGTTGGCGACAGGGACCGGGCAGATACGCAGTATTTT. This sequence encodes CSVGDRDRADTQYF.

This clone occurred once. V is TRBV29-1 and J is TRBJ1-6; 9 bases map to TRBD1. CDR1 SQVTM and CDR2 ANQGSEA come from the germline V gene. The CDR3 spans 13 residues. J gave up 9 bases and V 6 bases, and 6 bases lay outside the gene matches. In DNA form, the CDR3 reads TGCAGCGTAGCCGACAGGGGGGGTTCACCCCTCCACTTT. It specifies CSVADRGGSPLHF.

The V and J genes are TRBV10-3 and TRBJ2-3; 8 bases match TRBD1. Germline CDR1 ENHRY, CDR2 SYGVKD. With 6 bases clipped from V and 2 bases from J, the junction kept 4 bases outside the gene matches. The CDR3 sequence is 14 residues long. DNA for the CDR3: TGTGCCATCAGCAGACAGGGGTCCACAGATACGCAGTATTTT. Amino acid sequence: CAISRQGSTDTQYF.

This chain connects TRBV7-9 to TRBJ1-2; D gene unclear. Per germline, CDR1 SEHNR and CDR2 FQNEAQ (reference sequence). The CDR3 runs 13 residues. Trimming stripped 1 base from V and 4 bases from J, with 7 bases between. CDR3 in amino acids: CASSLEGRYGYTF. DNA of the CDR3: TGTGCCAGCAGCTTAGAGGGCCGCTATGGCTACACCTTC.

The chain combines TRBV29-1 with TRBJ1-1; perhaps TRBD1 as D (5 bases). With 0 bases removed from V and 11 bases from J, the gap between germline ends came to 16 bases. In germline, CDR1 is SQVTM, CDR2 ANQGSEA. The CDR3 totals 13 residues. The CDR3 bases are TGCAGCGTTGAAGATCCCAGGGCCAAGGGGGCTTTCTTT. Protein product: CSVEDPRAKGAFF.